Here is one TCR beta chain with its context. As yet, its antigen is unknown. This record belongs to a study of cytomegalovirus exposure and HLA in healthy donors. Study outcomes and limitations: Analyzed later, association rates of TCRs varied across HLA loci, with DRB1 most and HLA-C fewest. Altogether, 164 TCR beta chains were recorded as cytomegalovirus-associated. For most TCR sequences rarity was the rule, although some public TCRs occurred in many donors.

There are 15 residues in the CDR3. Germline V gene lookup returns CDR1 SGHRS and CDR2 YFSETQ. V lost 5 bases, J lost 2 bases, and 8 bases stayed unmatched. Use of 60 Vbeta and 13 Jbeta primers characterized the PCR. Only in-frame clones appear in the TCRdb table, and some are missing; sequencing was by immunoSEQ multiplex PCR. The sample has approximately 150,000 clones; about 80% are singletons. Source material: PBMCs. The sequence was obtained from a man aged 35 to 55 in good health and CMV-seronegative. The V call is TRBV5-1, the J call TRBJ2-7; TRBD1 matches at 9 bases. The CDR3 DNA sequence: TGCGCCAGCAGGGCGACAGGGGGACTAACCTACGAGCAGTACTTC. It is translated as CASRATGGLTYEQYF.